The entry below describes one TCR beta chain. What it recognizes is unknown. Other DNA sequences of this sample code for an identical CDR3. V was pared by 6 bases and J by 2 bases, with 11 bases between. The CDR3 sequence is 13 residues long. Germline-derived CDR1 and CDR2 are LGHNT and FRNRAP. These data are taken from a study of cytomegalovirus exposure and HLA in healthy donors. On the study more broadly: Among the 370 or so donors who were genotyped, about 84% fell in the genetic ancestry cluster that is associated with self-reported Caucasian donors. General study points: Immune exposure information comprised only CMV serostatus. An analysis that came later showed most CMV-associated TCR beta chains appearing HLA-restricted. About 87% or about 30% of the time was how often most TCR beta V segments were productive, according to an earlier analysis.

PCR primers comprised 60 Vbeta and 13 Jbeta primers. TCRdb's copy holds only in-frame clones and misses some; the assay was immunoSEQ multiplex PCR. Here the sample spans 250,000 to 350,000 clones, roughly 90% being singletons. Sequenced: PBMCs. The genes are TRBV12-5 and TRBJ2-7, with D perhaps matching TRBD1 (5 bases). The receptor was derived from a man between 40 and 49 years old in good health and CMV-seropositive. The CDR3 coding sequence is TGTGCTAGTGGCCCCACGACAGCCTACGAGCAGTACTTC. Its translation: CASGPTTAYEQYF.